One TCR beta chain is described in this entry. What it recognizes is unknown. A much larger clone lies one base from this, so it may be a read error. The sample comes from a study of CD8+ T cells in alopecia areata. On the study more broadly: Tofacitinib lasted 6 to 18 months, then 6 months off drug.

Study results and limitations: Affected scalp, especially in alopecia totalis/universalis, had a higher clonality than normal scalp did. Researchers reported that TCR sharing among patients proved less clear than in mice, possibly HLA-linked.

J lost 3 bases, V lost 2 bases, and 0 bases had no gene match. Germline V gene lookup returns CDR1 SGHTA and CDR2 FQGTGA. The CDR3 is 14 amino acids. Sorting of CD4+ and CD8+ T cells was performed on PBMCs. The sequencing template was cDNA reverse transcribed from extracted RNA. Profiling relied on immunoSEQ multiplex PCR, and the TCRdb table lists in-frame clones only, not all of them. The profile shows about 180,000 clones, roughly 59% of them singletons. The receptor was isolated from a human donor with alopecia areata. V and J are TRBV7-3 and TRBJ2-2; 7 bases match TRBD1. Specimen: CD4+ T cells sorted from blood, collected at week 0. The DNA of the CDR3 is TGTGCCAGCAGCTTAGACAGGGACACCGGGGAGCTGTTTTTT. Translation: CASSLDRDTGELFF.